This section outlines one TCR beta chain sequence together with its context. The data belong to a study of blood T cell repertoires in COVID-19. The protocol was immunoSEQ multiplex PCR, while the TCRdb copy is restricted to in-frame clones and leaves out a portion. Altogether more than 200,000 clones are present, about nine tenths being singletons, with the ten largest covering approximately 2.6%. V trimming: 4 bases; J trimming: 3 bases; junction bases outside the gene matches: 6. This CDR3 spans 15 amino acids. The germline V gene has CDR1 SGHRS and CDR2 YFSETQ. This clonotype originated in a man between 25 and 39 years old with COVID-19, enrolled during active disease. The V call is TRBV5-1, the J call TRBJ2-5; TRBD1 matches at 10 bases. Sequencing was carried out using peripheral blood. The CDR3 sequence: CASSLSGTGEETQYF. CDR3 DNA: TGCGCCAGCAGCCTATCCGGGACAGGGGAAGAGACCCAGTACTTC.